The clone carrying this T cell receptor beta chain was seen at least ten times. The entry originates in a study of Graves' ophthalmopathy and Graves' hyperthyroidism. RNA transcripts were the template, and TCR beta CDR3 regions were amplified from them. A first-round RT-PCR used HTBI primers, followed by a second-round multiplex PCR. TCRdb reprocessed the multiplex PCR reads via MiXCR and lists one record per CDR3 protein. The sample has about 700,000 distinct CDR3 sequences, over 40% seen once. The germline CDR1 and CDR2 sequences are SQVTM and ANQGSEA. The CDR3 is 14 amino acids. J gave up 1 base and V 6 bases, and 5 bases lay outside the gene matches.

This clonotype was obtained from an adult man with Graves' ophthalmopathy. V gene TRBV29-1 combines with J gene TRBJ2-5; TRBD2 matches 10 bases. The sequenced material came from peripheral blood. CDR3 region: CSVERGGVQETQYF. The CDR3 region has the DNA TGCAGCGTGGAGCGGGGGGGTGTCCAAGAGACCCAGTACTTC.